Listed below are T cell receptor beta chains from one sample, sequenced in a study of shared clonotypes between healthy human individuals. Using immunoSEQ multiplex PCR, the repertoire was profiled, and TCRdb retains in-frame clones only, with some absent. The data show some 2.1 million clones, just over 90% seen once. Source material: naive CD8+ T cells from PBMCs. The origin of the receptors is a man aged 18 to 29 in good health. Some clones in this sample may be carry-over from other donors' samples. CDR3s include the opening cysteine and the closing phenylalanine or tryptophan. A D gene is named only where the DNA matches it firmly. Part of the rows lack a size; the others show once, few, many or a class for expanded clones.

d_call: .
j_call: TRBJ2-5
clone_size: once
v_call: TRBV7-7
cdr3_nt: TGTGCCAGCAGCCACACGGCTCCCGGGGAGACCCAGTACTTC
cdr3_aa: CASSHTAPGETQYF

d_call: .
j_call: TRBJ1-3
clone_size: .
v_call: TRBV13
cdr3_nt: TGTGCCAGCAGCAGAGGCGCAGTCTTAAGATACTCTGGAAACACCATATATTTT
cdr3_aa: CASSRGAVLRYSGNTIYF

d_call: .
j_call: TRBJ1-4
clone_size: .
v_call: TRBV7-9
cdr3_nt: TGTGCCAGCAGCTTATCGGAAAAACTGTTTTTT
cdr3_aa: CASSLSEKLFF

d_call: .
j_call: TRBJ2-3
clone_size: .
v_call: TRBV18
cdr3_nt: TGTGCCAGCTCACCACCGGGAGGTACGCAGTATTTT
cdr3_aa: CASSPPGGTQYF

d_call: .
j_call: TRBJ1-1
clone_size: .
v_call: TRBV11-1
cdr3_nt: TGTGCCAGCTCGGTGGGTTGGAACACTGAAGCTTTCTTT
cdr3_aa: CASSVGWNTEAFF

d_call: .
j_call: TRBJ1-2
clone_size: .
v_call: TRBV7-8
cdr3_nt: TGTGCCAGCAGCTTCGGCAGCCACTCAAACTATGGCTACACCTTC
cdr3_aa: CASSFGSHSNYGYTF

d_call: .
j_call: TRBJ1-2
clone_size: .
v_call: TRBV5-5
cdr3_nt: TGTGCCAGCAGCTTGGATCACCCCGCGGGGGGCTACACCTTC
cdr3_aa: CASSLDHPAGGYTF

d_call: .
j_call: TRBJ2-7
clone_size: .
v_call: TRBV1
cdr3_nt: TGCACCAGCAGCCCAGGTCTGGGCGTCGACGAGCAGTACTTC
cdr3_aa: CTSSPGLGVDEQYF

d_call: .
j_call: TRBJ1-1
clone_size: once
v_call: TRBV10-1
cdr3_nt: TGCGCCAGCAGTGTAGGGGGGAAGGAGCACACTGAAGCTTTCTTT
cdr3_aa: CASSVGGKEHTEAFF

d_call: TRBD1
j_call: TRBJ1-1
clone_size: .
v_call: TRBV5-6
cdr3_nt: TGTGCCAGCAGCTCAGGGGGCTTCACTGAAGCTTTCTTT
cdr3_aa: CASSSGGFTEAFF

d_call: .
j_call: TRBJ1-5
clone_size: once
v_call: TRBV9
cdr3_nt: TGTGCCAGCGCGCCAGGGAGCAATCAGCCCCAGCATTTT
cdr3_aa: CASAPGSNQPQHF

d_call: TRBD1
j_call: TRBJ1-1
clone_size: .
v_call: TRBV7-9
cdr3_nt: TGTGCCAGCAGCACAAACTTACAGGGGGCTGACACTGAAGCTTTCTTT
cdr3_aa: CASSTNLQGADTEAFF

d_call: .
j_call: TRBJ1-4
clone_size: .
v_call: TRBV6-1
cdr3_nt: TGTGCCAGCAATCCCTTCGTACCCAATGAAAAACTGTTTTTT
cdr3_aa: CASNPFVPNEKLFF

d_call: .
j_call: TRBJ2-1
clone_size: once
v_call: TRBV7-2
cdr3_nt: TGTGCCAGCAGCCGAGGACTCTCCGCCTACAATGAGCAGTTCTTC
cdr3_aa: CASSRGLSAYNEQFF